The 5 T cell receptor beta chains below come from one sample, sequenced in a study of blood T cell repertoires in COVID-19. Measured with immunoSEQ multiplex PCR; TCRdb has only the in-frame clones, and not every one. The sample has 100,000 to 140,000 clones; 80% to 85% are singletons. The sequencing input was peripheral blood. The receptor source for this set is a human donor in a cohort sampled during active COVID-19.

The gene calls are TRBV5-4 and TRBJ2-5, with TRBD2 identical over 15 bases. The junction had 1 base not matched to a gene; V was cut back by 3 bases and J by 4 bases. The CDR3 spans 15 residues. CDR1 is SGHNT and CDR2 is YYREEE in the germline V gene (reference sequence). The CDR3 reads CASSWGLAGGETQYF. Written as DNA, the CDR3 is TGTGCCAGCAGCTGGGGACTAGCGGGAGGAGAGACCCAGTACTTC.

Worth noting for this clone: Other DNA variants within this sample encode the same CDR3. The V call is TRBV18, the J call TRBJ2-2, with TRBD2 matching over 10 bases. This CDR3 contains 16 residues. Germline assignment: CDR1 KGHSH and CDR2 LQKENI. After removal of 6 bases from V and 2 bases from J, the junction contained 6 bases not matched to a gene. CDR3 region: CASSLGLAVNTGELFF. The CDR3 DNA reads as TGTGCCAGCTCTCTAGGACTAGCGGTTAACACCGGGGAGCTGTTTTTT.

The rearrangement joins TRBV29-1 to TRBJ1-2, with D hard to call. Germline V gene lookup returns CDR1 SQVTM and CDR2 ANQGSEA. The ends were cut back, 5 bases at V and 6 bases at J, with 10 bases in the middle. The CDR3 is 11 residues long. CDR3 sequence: CSVSNSDGYTF. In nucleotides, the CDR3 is TGCAGCGTTTCAAACTCCGATGGCTACACCTTC.

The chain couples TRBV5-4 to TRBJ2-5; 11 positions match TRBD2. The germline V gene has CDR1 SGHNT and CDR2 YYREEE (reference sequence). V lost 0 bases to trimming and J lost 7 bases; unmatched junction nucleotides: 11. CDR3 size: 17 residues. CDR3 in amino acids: CASSLEGTSGGGRTQYF. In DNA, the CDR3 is TGTGCCAGCAGCTTGGAAGGGACTAGCGGAGGGGGACGGACCCAGTACTTC.

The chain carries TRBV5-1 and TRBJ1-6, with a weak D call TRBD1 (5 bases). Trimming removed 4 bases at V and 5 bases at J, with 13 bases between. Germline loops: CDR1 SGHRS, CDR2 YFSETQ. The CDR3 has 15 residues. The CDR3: CASSARGVDNSPLHF. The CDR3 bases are TGCGCCAGCAGCGCGCGGGGGGTGGATAATTCACCCCTCCACTTT.